The 32 T cell receptor beta chains below all came from one sample that was sequenced in a study of OX40 agonist ivuxolimab in advanced cancers. Library preparation employed the immunoSEQ multiplex PCR assay. The source is immuneACCESS, and TCRdb retained only in-frame sequences with V and J called. Part of the clones is not carried over; for the studies checked, unresolved V genes explain less than half of this, and the remainder is unexplained. The sample records about 42,000 clones, 82% of which are singletons. The leading ten clones occupy roughly 25% of the sample. The specimen was CD4+ or CD8+ T cells sorted from blood, collected in a trial of the OX40 agonist ivuxolimab. These receptors originate from an adult with an advanced solid tumor such as melanoma, head and neck, liver or kidney cancer.

The chain has TRBV9 and TRBJ1-2; TRBD1 aligns across 7 bases. CDR3 length: 15 amino acids. Germline loops: CDR1 SGDLS, CDR2 YYNGEE. The J segment lost 2 bases and the V segment lost 3 bases, leaving 7 bases of the junction unmatched. CDR3 amino acids: CASSAGQATNYGYTF. CDR3 DNA sequence: TGTGCCAGCAGCGCCGGACAGGCGACCAACTATGGCTACACCTTC.

This chain connects TRBV5-8 to TRBJ1-1, with D maybe TRBD1 (5 bases). CDR1 SGHTS and CDR2 YDEGEE come from the germline V gene. CDR3 size: 15 residues. V was shortened by 3 bases and J by 4 bases, with 16 bases between the two germline ends. The CDR3 region is CASSSGDAGGTEAFF. DNA for the CDR3: TGTGCCAGCAGCTCGGGGGACGCGGGCGGCACTGAAGCTTTCTTT. The whole variable domain, remainder taken from reference TRBV5-8 and TRBJ1-1, is EAGVTQSPTHLIKTRGQQATLRCSPISGHTSVYWYQQALGLGLQFLLWYDEGEERNRGNFPPRFSGRQFPNYSSELNVNALELEDSALYLCASSSGDAGGTEAFFGQGTRLTVV.

The chain is built from TRBV12-5 and TRBJ1-2, with D possibly TRBD1 on 5 matching bases. CDR1 and CDR2 (germline): LGHNT, FRNRAP. Trimming pared 1 base from V and 9 bases from J, leaving 15 bases between. The CDR3 sequence is 14 residues long. In DNA form, the CDR3 reads TGTGCTAGTGGTTTGGCCCCGGGACTTCTTAGCTACACCTTC. Translating gives CASGLAPGLLSYTF.

The chain carries TRBV30 and TRBJ2-5; no clear D gene. Germline V gene sequence: CDR1 GTSNPN, CDR2 SVGIG (reference sequence). V gave up 2 bases and J gave up 2 bases, with 6 bases separating them. CDR3 length: 12 amino acids. The CDR3 region has the DNA TGTGCCTGGAGTATGGATCAAGAGACCCAGTACTTC. It yields the protein CAWSMDQETQYF.

This clone has just a few counts. The chain couples TRBV5-6 to TRBJ1-6; D possibly corresponds to TRBD1 (5 bases). Germline V lookup: CDR1 SGHDT, CDR2 YYEEEE. Trimming removed 4 bases from V and 8 bases from J, with 19 bases in between. The CDR3 totals 16 residues. CDR3 sequence: CASSRGRGVFDSPLHF. CDR3 nucleotides: TGTGCCAGCAGCCGAGGGCGGGGGGTATTTGATTCACCCCTCCACTTT.

The J gene is TRBJ2-7, the V gene TRBV7-2; 11 bases map to TRBD2. CDR1 SGHTA and CDR2 FQGNSA come from the germline V gene. J was trimmed by 3 bases and V by 5 bases; bases with no gene match: 9. The length of the CDR3 is 16 residues. The CDR3 DNA is TGTGCCAGCAGCCCCAGCGCTAGCGGGAGGATCTACGAGCAGTACTTC. This encodes CASSPSASGRIYEQYF.

The rearrangement links TRBV5-8 to TRBJ2-7, with a possible D match to TRBD1 (5 bases). V gave up 0 bases and J gave up 4 bases, with 11 bases separating them. This CDR3 has 14 amino acids. CDR1 SGHTS and CDR2 YDEGEE come from the germline V gene. Here the CDR3 reads CASSLAVQGYEQYF. In DNA, the CDR3 is TGTGCCAGCAGCTTGGCCGTCCAGGGTTACGAGCAGTACTTC.

The rearrangement links TRBV11-2 to TRBJ1-4; D remains ambiguous. The CDR3 is 14 amino acids. The ends were cut back, 1 base at V and 0 bases at J, with 3 bases in the middle. The V gene's germline CDR1 is SGHAT and CDR2 FQNNGV. The DNA for the CDR3 is TGTGCCAGCAGCTTAGGGCCAACTAATGAAAAACTGTTTTTT. It is translated as CASSLGPTNEKLFF. The variable domain in full, completed from reference TRBV11-2 and TRBJ1-4, reads EAGVAQSPRYKIIEKRQSVAFWCNPISGHATLYWYQQILGQGPKLLIQFQNNGVVDDSQLPKDRFSAERLKGVDSTLKIQPAKLEDSAVYLCASSLGPTNEKLFFGSGTQLSVL.

The J gene is TRBJ2-2, the V gene TRBV5-1, with a tentative D call TRBD1 (5 bases). This CDR3 has 13 amino acids. The V and J ends lost 5 bases and 2 bases respectively, with 7 bases between them. The germline V gene has CDR1 SGHRS and CDR2 YFSETQ. The CDR3 loop reads CASRRGNTGELFF. In nucleotides, the CDR3 is TGCGCCAGCAGAAGGGGTAACACCGGGGAGCTGTTTTTT. Full variable domain (rest looked up from reference TRBV5-1 and TRBJ2-2): KAGVTQTPRYLIKTRGQQVTLSCSPISGHRSVSWYQQTPGQGLQFLFEYFSETQRNKGNFPGRFSGRQFSNSRSEMNVSTLELGDSALYLCASRRGNTGELFFGEGSRLTVL.

In this sample, this clone turned up a few times. The CDR3 nucleotides are TGTGCCAGCAGCCAAGGGTATGTGGCGTGGACCGAAAAACTGTTTTTT. Residues: CASSQGYVAWTEKLFF. The gene calls are TRBV14 and TRBJ1-4; D gene uncertain. The CDR3 has 16 residues. The V gene lost 1 base and the J gene lost 8 bases, with 17 bases spanning the gap. Germline V lookup: CDR1 SGHDN, CDR2 FVKESK.

The V and J genes are TRBV9 and TRBJ2-5; 8 bases line up with TRBD2. This CDR3 spans 15 amino acids. The V segment lost 4 bases and the J segment 5 bases; nucleotides outside the gene matches: 10. Germline loops: CDR1 SGDLS, CDR2 YYNGEE. CDR3 region: CASSHTGGALETQYF. The DNA of the CDR3 is TGTGCCAGCAGCCACACGGGGGGGGCCCTGGAGACCCAGTACTTC.

This clone has more than one count but fewer than ten. The chain carries TRBV20-1 and TRBJ2-1, with D uncertain. From germline, CDR1 is DFQATT and CDR2 SNEGSKA (reference sequence). There are 11 residues in the CDR3. Trimming took off 3 bases at V and 7 bases at J, with 7 bases between the two ends. The CDR3 nucleotides read TGCAGTGCTAGGATGCAGAATGAGCAGTTCTTC. As protein: CSARMQNEQFF.

The CDR3 sequence: CASSEQMGGGNQPQHF. As DNA, the CDR3 is TGTGCCAGCAGTGAACAGATGGGTGGTGGCAATCAGCCCCAGCATTTT. This sequence joins TRBV6-1 and TRBJ1-5, with no clear D. Germline CDR1 is MNHNS and CDR2 is SASEGT. The CDR3 has 16 amino acids. V was shortened by 2 bases and J by 2 bases, with 13 bases between the two germline ends.

The chain uses TRBV10-3 and TRBJ1-2; possible D gene TRBD1, 5 bases. Germline assignment: CDR1 ENHRY and CDR2 SYGVKD. Trimming shortened V by 3 bases and J by 0 bases, and 14 bases separated the two germline ends. The CDR3 is 16 residues long. In DNA form, the CDR3 reads TGTGCCATCAGTGACCCGTTTGGGGACGCTAACTATGGCTACACCTTC. It specifies CAISDPFGDANYGYTF.

The chain combines TRBV6-6 with TRBJ2-3; unclear D gene. CDR1 and CDR2 from the germline V gene are MNHNY and SVGAGI (reference sequence). V was cut by 3 bases and J by 6 bases, with 4 bases left in between. This CDR3 spans 11 amino acids. The CDR3 coding sequence is TGTGCCAGCAGTTATGGGGATACGCAGTATTTT. This codes for CASSYGDTQYF.

This clone appeared a single time. The chain combines TRBV4-1 with TRBJ2-5; no clear D gene. The germline V gene has CDR1 MGHRA and CDR2 YSYEKL. Trimming stripped 1 base from V and 1 base from J, with 4 bases between. CDR3 length equals 13 residues. Here the CDR3 DNA reads TGCGCCAGCAGCCAAGTTTTCCAAGAGACCCAGTACTTC. As protein: CASSQVFQETQYF.

The chain links TRBV5-4 to TRBJ2-7; no clear D gene. The CDR3 extends over 13 amino acids. Germline V CDR1 and CDR2: SGHNT, YYREEE (reference sequence). Trimming shortened V by 0 bases and J by 2 bases, and 6 bases separated the two germline ends. CDR3 DNA: TGTGCCAGCAGCTTGGACCCGACCTACGAGCAGTACTTC. This sequence encodes CASSLDPTYEQYF.

Points on this clone: One end of the junction is discordant with germline, which a read error may explain. J is TRBJ2-5 and V is TRBV2; 14 nucleotides line up with TRBD2. Germline loops: CDR1 SNHLY, CDR2 FYNNEI. CDR3 length equals 12 residues. This chain's CDR3 is CASSRTSGGKDF. The DNA of the CDR3 is TGTGCCAGCAGTCGGACTAGCGGGGGGAAGGACTTC. Variable domain in full (rest from reference TRBV2 and TRBJ2-5): EPEVTQTPSHQVTQMGQEVILRCVPISNHLYFYWYRQILGQKVEFLVSFYNNEISEKSEIFDDQFSVERPDGSNFTLKIRSTKLEDSAMYFCASSRTSGGKDFGPGTRLLVL.

The chain couples TRBV6-5 to TRBJ1-1; 9 bases fit TRBD1. The CDR3 extends over 14 amino acids. J was trimmed by 5 bases and V by 6 bases; bases with no gene match: 7. CDR1 and CDR2 from the germline V gene are MNHEY and SVGAGI. The CDR3 loop reads CASSPGTGYTEAFF. CDR3 nucleotides: TGTGCCAGCAGCCCCGGGACAGGGTATACTGAAGCTTTCTTT.

This clone was detected only once. This sequence joins TRBV29-1 and TRBJ2-3, with D possibly matching TRBD1 (6 bases). Trimming removed 7 bases from V and 1 base from J, with 9 bases in between. The CDR3 runs 12 residues. From germline, CDR1 is SQVTM and CDR2 ANQGSEA. The CDR3 reads CSARQGTDTQYF. CDR3 in DNA: TGCAGCGCACGACAGGGCACAGATACGCAGTATTTT.

V usage is TRBV7-9 and J usage is TRBJ1-1, with D maybe TRBD1 (5 bases). CDR3 length: 13 amino acids. The V and J ends lost 7 bases and 5 bases respectively, with 14 bases between them. Germline lookup yields CDR1 SEHNR and CDR2 FQNEAQ (reference sequence). CDR3 bases: TGTGCCAGCAACCGAGGGGTAATGACTGAAGCTTTCTTT. It encodes CASNRGVMTEAFF.

The chain recombines TRBV25-1 with TRBJ1-4; TRBD1 aligns across 7 bases. Germline V gene sequence: CDR1 MGHDK, CDR2 SYGVNS. The length of the CDR3 is 14 residues. V was pared by 2 bases and J by 8 bases, with 5 bases of the junction left unmatched. The CDR3 DNA follows: TGTGCCAGCAGTGAAGGGACAGCAGGGGAAAAACTGTTTTTT. Its translation: CASSEGTAGEKLFF.

The table lists this clone with a count of one. This rearrangement joins TRBV7-3 to TRBJ2-1, with unresolved D. Germline V gives CDR1 SGHTA, CDR2 FQGTGA. The CDR3 contains 12 residues. V lost 5 bases, J lost 10 bases, and 12 bases lay in between. The DNA for the CDR3 is TGTGCCAGCAGCCGCCCTGGGGAAGAGCAGTTCTTC. Residues: CASSRPGEEQFF.

The chain couples TRBV5-1 to TRBJ2-5, with 9 bases lining up with TRBD1. Per germline, CDR1 SGHRS and CDR2 YFSETQ. With V trimmed by 0 bases and J by 4 bases, 4 bases remained unmatched. The CDR3 runs 15 residues. The chain's CDR3 is CASSLGGQGRETQYF. The CDR3, as DNA: TGCGCCAGCAGCTTGGGAGGACAGGGGAGAGAGACCCAGTACTTC.

The rearrangement links TRBV6-5 to TRBJ1-1; no reliable D call. This CDR3 has 14 residues. Germline V gene lookup returns CDR1 MNHEY and CDR2 SVGAGI. Trimming removed 4 bases at V and 3 bases at J, with 12 bases between. The DNA of the CDR3 is TGTGCCAGCAGTTTTCCAGGAAGGGACACTGAAGCTTTCTTT. Protein product: CASSFPGRDTEAFF.

V usage is TRBV7-9 and J usage is TRBJ2-2, with TRBD1 matching over 8 bases. After removal of 3 bases from V and 6 bases from J, the junction contained 12 bases not matched to a gene. The CDR3 sequence is 17 residues long. In germline, CDR1 is SEHNR, CDR2 FQNEAQ (reference sequence). CDR3 nucleotide sequence: TGTGCCAGCAGCTTCAGGACAGGGCGGGTAGTGCCCGGGGAGCTGTTTTTT. The encoded protein is CASSFRTGRVVPGELFF.

The chain combines TRBV28 with TRBJ2-7; 7 bases line up with TRBD2. Germline V gene data show CDR1 as MDHEN and CDR2 as SYDVKM. V was pared by 2 bases and J by 2 bases, with 6 bases of the junction left unmatched. This CDR3 is built from 15 residues. The CDR3 bases are TGTGCCAGCAGTTTACCTAGCGGACAAACCTACGAGCAGTACTTC. It encodes CASSLPSGQTYEQYF.

This chain uses TRBV13 with TRBJ2-3; D is uncertain. Trimming left V 4 bases short and J 0 bases short, with 17 bases between. The V gene's germline CDR1 is PRHDT and CDR2 FYEKMQ (reference sequence). The CDR3 is made up of 17 amino acids. CDR3 loop: CASSSGADPASTDTQYF. The CDR3, as DNA: TGTGCCAGCAGCTCTGGAGCCGACCCCGCCAGCACAGATACGCAGTATTTT.

This clone was seen once. V usage is TRBV5-6 and J usage is TRBJ2-1; no clear D gene. Deletions cut 1 base from V and 4 bases from J, with 9 bases between. Germline V CDR1 and CDR2: SGHDT, YYEEEE. This CDR3 comprises 14 residues. For the CDR3, the DNA is TGTGCCAGCAGCTTGAGTACCGGTTACAATGAGCAGTTCTTC. It translates to CASSLSTGYNEQFF.

The gene calls are TRBV19 and TRBJ2-3; 9 nucleotides match TRBD1. The length of the CDR3 is 15 residues. Germline-derived CDR1 and CDR2 are LNHDA and SQIVND (reference sequence). The ends lost 5 bases at V and 3 bases at J; junction bases unmatched: 6. The CDR3 protein is CASSSGTGRTDTQYF. Here the CDR3 DNA reads TGTGCCAGTAGTTCCGGGACAGGGCGGACAGATACGCAGTATTTT.

This rearrangement joins TRBV15 to TRBJ1-1, with D possibly TRBD1 on 5 matching bases. The CDR3 has 13 amino acids. V dropped 5 bases and J dropped 5 bases, with 12 bases sitting between them. Germline values: CDR1 LNHNV, CDR2 YYDKDF (reference sequence). The CDR3 region is CATSHNQGTEAFF. In nucleotides, the CDR3 is TGTGCCACCAGCCATAATCAGGGTACTGAAGCTTTCTTT.

This chain joins TRBV4-3 and TRBJ1-1, with unresolved D. The CDR3 loop spans 16 amino acids. CDR1 and CDR2 from the germline V gene are LGHNA and YSLEER. Trimming pared 0 bases from V and 0 bases from J, leaving 11 bases between. CDR3 in amino acids: CASSQDRARMNTEAFF. DNA of the CDR3: TGCGCCAGCAGCCAAGATCGAGCCAGGATGAACACTGAAGCTTTCTTT.